The source of this TCR beta chain is a study of vaccination and CD4 T cells after COVID-19. With the Oncomine TCR Beta short-read assay, DNA from cultured CD4+ T cells was sequenced. Each CDR3 protein is one row after TCRdb ran MiXCR on the PCR reads. The sample gives around 10,000 distinct CDR3 sequences, roughly 47% of which show up once; 36% is in the top ten. Treatment given: roughly 10-day PBMC culture with coronavirus spike peptide pools or control peptides (ViraFEST assay). On this clonotype itself: Its specificity is unknown.

Input material: CD4+ T cells from blood, cultured in vitro. This TCR came from a human donor who had recovered from COVID-19.

As DNA, the CDR3 is TGTGCCAGCAGCTCGGGAACCAAGGGGCTGACCTATGGCTACACCTTC. It translates to CASSSGTKGLTYGYTF. V is TRBV6-1 and J is TRBJ1-2; maybe TRBD1 (5 bases). Trimming pared 6 bases from V and 4 bases from J, leaving 21 bases between. This CDR3 contains 16 residues. In germline, CDR1 is MNHNS, CDR2 SASEGT.